The rows below give T cell receptor beta chains drawn from one sample of a study of blood T cell repertoires in COVID-19. Assay: immunoSEQ multiplex PCR; the TCRdb copy retains only in-frame clones and omits some. The sample consists of about 80,000 clones, 87% of them appearing once. The source material was peripheral blood. All receptors come from a man between 25 and 39 years old with acute or convalescent COVID-19. Each CDR3 is given with its conserved first and last residue. Fields, in order: J gene, V gene, D gene, clone size, CDR3 length, CDR3 protein, CDR3 DNA. The D gene is left open where the match is weak. Size is omitted from some rows. Given values are once, few, many or a class for expanded clones.

TRBJ1-1	TRBV9	TRBD1	NA	13	CASSVGRQGRAFF	TGTGCCAGCAGCGTAGGAAGACAGGGACGAGCTTTCTTT
TRBJ2-2	TRBV24-1	NA	NA	16	CATSEGGQRNTGELFF	TGTGCCACCAGTGAGGGGGGACAGCGGAACACCGGGGAGCTGTTTTTT
TRBJ2-7	TRBV28	TRBD1	few	11	CASTTGAQQYF	TGTGCCAGCACCACAGGGGCACAGCAGTACTTC
TRBJ2-7	TRBV19	TRBD1	NA	18	CASSIDQGAKDYSYEQYF	TGTGCCAGTAGTATAGATCAGGGGGCAAAGGACTACTCCTACGAGCAGTACTTC
TRBJ2-7	TRBV6-5	TRBD1	once	14	CASSTGQGTYEQYF	TGTGCCAGCAGCACGGGACAGGGCACCTACGAGCAGTACTTC
TRBJ2-1	TRBV7-9	TRBD1	NA	16	CASSPPGQGVKNEQFF	TGTGCCAGCAGCCCCCCGGGACAGGGTGTTAAGAATGAGCAGTTCTTC
TRBJ1-1	TRBV28	NA	NA	17	CASRVDGVSGRRTEAFF	TGTGCCAGCAGGGTTGATGGCGTCTCAGGGCGTCGGACTGAAGCTTTCTTT
TRBJ2-3	TRBV5-1	TRBD2	NA	16	CASSFLTSGTADTQYF	TGCGCCAGCAGCTTCTTAACTAGCGGGACTGCAGATACGCAGTATTTT
TRBJ2-4	TRBV16	TRBD1	NA	16	CASSQLEGAAKNIQYF	TGTGCCAGCAGCCAATTAGAGGGGGCGGCCAAAAACATTCAGTACTTC
TRBJ2-1	TRBV24-1	NA	NA	14	CATSDPRDMNEQFF	TGTGCCACCAGTGACCCTAGGGACATGAATGAGCAGTTCTTC
TRBJ1-1	TRBV10-3	TRBD1	NA	15	CAISDQGEVNTEAFF	TGTGCCATCAGTGATCAGGGGGAGGTGAACACTGAAGCTTTCTTT
TRBJ2-1	TRBV6-5	TRBD1	NA	13	CASRPTGAGEQFF	TGTGCCAGCAGGCCGACAGGGGCCGGTGAGCAGTTCTTC
TRBJ1-1	TRBV29-1	NA	NA	13	CSVLDNMNTEAFF	TGCAGCGTTTTGGACAACATGAACACTGAAGCTTTCTTT
TRBJ2-7	TRBV3-1/TRBV3-2	TRBD2	NA	17	CASSQTTRLAGVYEQYF	TGTGCCAGCAGCCAAACGACCAGACTAGCGGGAGTATACGAGCAGTACTTC
TRBJ2-1	TRBV9	TRBD2	NA	15	CASSVGSGGYNEQFF	TGTGCCAGCAGCGTAGGAAGCGGGGGTTACAATGAGCAGTTCTTC
TRBJ2-3	TRBV4-3	NA	large	13	CASSQVLTDTQYF	TGCGCCAGCAGCCAAGTGCTAACAGATACGCAGTATTTT
TRBJ1-4	TRBV2	NA	NA	15	CASSEQGLVNEKLFF	TGTGCCAGCAGTGAACAGGGACTTGTGAATGAAAAACTGTTTTTT
TRBJ1-4	TRBV6-5	NA	NA	14	CASLPRVANEKLFF	TGTGCCTCTCTACCCAGGGTTGCTAATGAAAAACTGTTTTTT
TRBJ2-1	TRBV11-2	NA	once	14	CASSSRGGVSEQFF	TGTGCCAGCAGCTCACGAGGGGGGGTTAGTGAGCAGTTCTTC
TRBJ2-1	TRBV11-1	NA	NA	14	CASSQGTFYNEQFF	TGTGCCAGCAGCCAAGGGACATTTTACAATGAGCAGTTCTTC
TRBJ2-5	TRBV15	NA	NA	13	CATRTDSQETQYF	TGTGCCACCAGAACGGACAGTCAAGAGACCCAGTACTTC
TRBJ1-1	TRBV6-5	TRBD1	NA	14	CASSLTGGDTEAFF	TGTGCCAGCAGTCTTACAGGGGGCGACACTGAAGCTTTCTTT
TRBJ1-5	TRBV25-1	TRBD1	NA	17	CASSDPPRQGGYQPQHF	TGTGCCAGCAGTGATCCCCCCCGACAGGGCGGGTATCAGCCCCAGCATTTT
TRBJ2-3	TRBV7-9	TRBD2	few	15	CASSSSGGVTDTQYF	TGTGCCAGCAGCTCTAGCGGGGGGGTAACAGATACGCAGTATTTT
TRBJ1-6	TRBV7-9	NA	NA	14	CASSPDMITSPLHF	TGTGCCAGCAGCCCGGACATGATCACTTCACCCCTCCACTTT
TRBJ2-3	TRBV27	NA	NA	17	CASSYGGFGPSADTQYF	TGTGCCAGCTCCTATGGGGGGTTCGGGCCGAGCGCAGATACGCAGTATTTT
TRBJ2-2	TRBV2	TRBD2	NA	14	CASNSGANTGELFF	TGTGCCAGCAACAGCGGGGCGAACACCGGGGAGCTGTTTTTT
TRBJ2-1	TRBV19	NA	NA	14	CASRPGHGDNEQFF	TGTGCCAGTAGACCGGGACATGGAGACAATGAGCAGTTCTTC
TRBJ2-3	TRBV4-1	NA	NA	14	CASSHLRLTDTQYF	TGCGCCAGCAGCCATCTGAGGCTCACAGATACGCAGTATTTT
TRBJ2-7	TRBV5-1	NA	NA	12	CASSLESYEQYF	TGCGCCAGCAGCTTGGAGAGCTACGAGCAGTACTTC
TRBJ2-3	TRBV12-3/TRBV12-4	NA	NA	13	CAGGYSGTDTQYF	TGTGCGGGGGGATATTCGGGCACAGATACGCAGTATTTT
TRBJ2-7	TRBV5-1	TRBD1	few	14	CASSLARGSYEQYF	TGCGCCAGCAGCTTGGCCAGGGGGTCCTACGAGCAGTACTTC